The next 24 T cell receptor beta chains were all read from a single sample in a study of blood T cell repertoires in COVID-19. Generated by immunoSEQ multiplex PCR, the TCRdb table keeps only in-frame clones and is missing some. The sample has 70,000 to 80,000 clones, approximately 89% seen once. Input material: peripheral blood. The receptors stem from a woman older than 75 with active or convalescent COVID-19.

The chain combines TRBV19 with TRBJ2-3; the D gene is possibly TRBD2 (6 bases). Germline CDR1 and CDR2: LNHDA and SQIVND (reference sequence). The germline V and J ends were trimmed by 8 bases and 0 bases, with 15 bases remaining between them. The CDR3 has 15 amino acids. CDR3: CASPRTTSSTDTQYF. In DNA form, the CDR3 reads TGTGCCAGTCCGAGGACTACCTCTAGCACAGATACGCAGTATTTT.

This rearrangement joins TRBV29-1 to TRBJ1-2; D uncertain. Germline values: CDR1 SQVTM, CDR2 ANQGSEA. Trimming took off 0 bases at V and 8 bases at J, with 10 bases between the two ends. CDR3 length: 12 amino acids. CDR3 sequence: CSVEDYRWGYTF. The CDR3 DNA sequence: TGCAGCGTTGAAGATTACCGGTGGGGCTACACCTTC.

J is TRBJ2-1 and V is TRBV28; no reliable D call. The CDR3 is made up of 12 amino acids. CDR1 is MDHEN, CDR2 SYDVKM, per germline. The germline V and J ends were trimmed by 5 bases and 9 bases, with 11 bases remaining between them. CDR3 bases: TGTGCCAGCAGTCCCACCCCGGGTGAGCAGTTCTTC. As protein: CASSPTPGEQFF.

The rearrangement joins TRBV18 to TRBJ2-2; D not certain. With 5 bases removed from V and 0 bases from J, the gap between germline ends came to 13 bases. The V gene's germline CDR1 is KGHSH and CDR2 LQKENI. The CDR3 consists of 16 residues. The CDR3 sequence: CASSTGQAPNTGELFF. The CDR3 nucleotides are TGTGCCAGCTCAACTGGGCAGGCGCCGAACACCGGGGAGCTGTTTTTT.

The V and J genes are TRBV7-2 and TRBJ1-1; D not certain. The germline V gene encodes CDR1 SGHTA and CDR2 FQGNSA. The CDR3 has 16 residues. The germline V and J ends were trimmed by 2 bases and 4 bases, with 17 bases remaining between them. The CDR3 DNA reads TGTGCCAGCAGCTTACTAGGTCGGTCTGGGAGCACTGAAGCTTTCTTT. Translated: CASSLLGRSGSTEAFF.

The chain has TRBV6-2 or TRBV6-3 and TRBJ1-6; the match to TRBD1 covers 10 bases. The CDR3 is 17 residues long. The junction had 7 bases not matched to a gene; V was cut back by 0 bases and J by 8 bases. Germline V gene lookup returns CDR1 MNHEY and CDR2 SVGEGT. As DNA, the CDR3 is TGTGCCAGCAGTTACTCCTCCGGACAGGGGGGAGATTCACCCCTCCACTTT. It specifies CASSYSSGQGGDSPLHF.

The chain combines TRBV19 with TRBJ1-4; D is undetermined. CDR3 length equals 15 residues. V was shortened by 3 bases and J by 0 bases, with 8 bases between the two germline ends. Germline-derived CDR1 and CDR2 are LNHDA and SQIVND (reference sequence). The CDR3 sequence is CASSIHLATNEKLFF. As DNA, the CDR3 is TGTGCCAGTAGTATCCACTTAGCAACTAATGAAAAACTGTTTTTT.

The chain is built from TRBV7-2 and TRBJ1-1; possibly TRBD1 for D (6 bases). The CDR3 runs to 16 residues. Trimming removed 7 bases at V and 1 base at J, with 19 bases between. The germline CDR1 and CDR2 sequences are SGHTA and FQGNSA. CDR3 loop: CASTLNRAGENTEAFF. CDR3 coding DNA: TGTGCCAGCACCCTAAATCGGGCAGGGGAGAACACTGAAGCTTTCTTT.

The chain recombines TRBV11-3 with TRBJ2-3; D perhaps matches TRBD2 (6 bases). The CDR3 consists of 15 residues. With 1 base removed from V and 0 bases from J, the gap between germline ends came to 8 bases. The V gene's germline CDR1 is SGHNT and CDR2 YENEEA. Here the CDR3 reads CASSLGGTSTDTQYF. In DNA form, the CDR3 reads TGTGCCAGCAGCTTAGGCGGGACGAGCACAGATACGCAGTATTTT.

This rearrangement joins TRBV5-6 to TRBJ2-2; D is ambiguous. V gave up 4 bases and J gave up 7 bases, with 8 bases separating them. This CDR3 has 12 residues. Per germline, CDR1 SGHDT and CDR2 YYEEEE. CDR3 protein: CASSVASGELFF. Here the CDR3 DNA reads TGTGCCAGCAGCGTCGCGAGCGGGGAGCTGTTTTTT. The complete variable domain, with remaining parts taken from reference TRBV5-6 and TRBJ2-2, reads DAGVTQSPTHLIKTRGQQVTLRCSPKSGHDTVSWYQQALGQGPQFIFQYYEEEERQRGNFPDRFSGHQFPNYSSELNVNALLLGDSALYLCASSVASGELFFGEGSRLTVL.

The chain uses TRBV7-3 and TRBJ1-6; D ambiguous. In germline, CDR1 is SGHTA, CDR2 FQGTGA. This CDR3 has 13 amino acids. The V and J ends lost 5 bases and 8 bases respectively, with 10 bases between them. The CDR3 coding sequence is TGTGCCAGCAGCAGGTCGAGGGATTCACCCCTCCACTTT. Translation: CASSRSRDSPLHF. Looking up the rest from reference TRBV7-3 and TRBJ1-6 gives the full variable domain: GAGVSQTPSNKVTEKGKYVELRCDPISGHTALYWYRQSLGQGPEFLIYFQGTGAADDSGLPNDRFFAVRPEGSVSTLKIQRTERGDSAVYLCASSRSRDSPLHFGNGTRLTVT.

This chain joins TRBV7-8 and TRBJ1-1; a weak D match, TRBD1 (6 bases). The CDR3 runs 13 residues. The V gene lost 4 bases and the J gene lost 7 bases, with 13 bases spanning the gap. Germline V gene lookup returns CDR1 SGHVS and CDR2 FQNEAQ. The CDR3 bases are TGTGCCAGCAGCTCACAGGGAGGGGGTGAAGCTTTCTTT. It encodes CASSSQGGGEAFF.

This chain uses TRBV5-1 with TRBJ1-6; 8 bases fit TRBD1. This CDR3 is built from 14 residues. Germline values: CDR1 SGHRS, CDR2 YFSETQ. V shed 4 bases and J 10 bases; nucleotides not matched to a gene: 7. The CDR3, as DNA: TGCGCCAGCAGCATGGACAGGGAAGGGTCACCCCTCCACTTT. Amino acids: CASSMDREGSPLHF.

This clone has a single count. The V call is TRBV9, the J call TRBJ1-6, with unresolved D. The length of the CDR3 is 12 residues. Germline-derived CDR1 and CDR2 are SGDLS and YYNGEE. Trimming removed 5 bases from V and 6 bases from J, with 6 bases in between. CDR3 DNA sequence: TGTGCCAGCAGTGGACTTAATTCACCCCTCCACTTT. This gives the protein CASSGLNSPLHF.

The J gene is TRBJ1-1, the V gene TRBV25-1, with D unresolved. V was clipped by 8 bases and J by 3 bases, with 13 bases between them. The CDR3 runs 13 residues. Per the germline V gene, CDR1 is MGHDK and CDR2 is SYGVNS. The CDR3 reads CASLDRVDTEAFF. CDR3 coding DNA: TGTGCCAGCTTAGACCGGGTGGACACTGAAGCTTTCTTT.

The rearrangement links TRBV30 to TRBJ2-6, with 11 bases that match TRBD1. V lost 5 bases and J lost 4; bases outside the gene matches: 10. This CDR3 is 17 amino acids long. Germline V gene sequence: CDR1 GTSNPN, CDR2 SVGIG (reference sequence). In nucleotides, the CDR3 is TGTGCCTGGGCACGGACAGGGGGCCGCCCAGGGGCCAACGTCCTGACTTTC. Protein: CAWARTGGRPGANVLTF.

This clone showed up just a few times. The rearrangement joins TRBV27 to TRBJ2-7; TRBD2 aligns across 7 bases. Germline lookup yields CDR1 MNHEY and CDR2 SMNVEV (reference sequence). This CDR3 contains 16 residues. With V trimmed by 3 bases and J by 7 bases, 15 bases remained unmatched. The CDR3 nucleotides are TGTGCCAGCAGTTTGTGGGGAGGGTCGGTCCATCGGGAGCAGTACTTC. Its translation is CASSLWGGSVHREQYF.

This chain connects TRBV7-2 to TRBJ2-2; D perhaps matches TRBD2 (5 bases). Germline CDR1 SGHTA, CDR2 FQGNSA. V dropped 6 bases and J dropped 1 base, with 12 bases sitting between them. The CDR3 runs to 15 residues. CDR3 residues: CASRLREKNTGELFF. CDR3 nucleotide sequence: TGTGCCAGCAGACTAAGGGAGAAGAACACCGGGGAGCTGTTTTTT.

The rearrangement links TRBV6-2 or TRBV6-3 to TRBJ1-1; D call uncertain. V lost 2 bases and J 7 bases, leaving 11 bases between the germline ends. CDR3 length: 13 amino acids. The germline gives CDR1 MNHEY, CDR2 SVGEGT. CDR3 DNA: TGTGCCAGCAGTTACGCGGCTCTTTTTGAAGCTTTCTTT. It is translated as CASSYAALFEAFF.

The chain employs TRBV21-1 and TRBJ1-6. TRBV21-1 is a recognized pseudogene. This CDR3 region has 16 residues. The CDR3 sequence is CASSSRKEFYNSPLHF. In DNA, the CDR3 is TGTGCCAGCAGCAGTAGAAAGGAGTTCTATAATTCACCCCTCCACTTT.

The genes are TRBV5-6 and TRBJ1-2; TRBD1 agrees at 12 bases. With V trimmed by 1 base and J by 7 bases, 14 bases remained unmatched. The CDR3 consists of 18 residues. Germline V gene data show CDR1 as SGHDT and CDR2 as YYEEEE. The CDR3 coding sequence is TGTGCCAGCAGCTTGCTACCCGGGACAGGGGGCGCAGGTGGTGGCTACACCTTC. Residues: CASSLLPGTGGAGGGYTF.

The genes are TRBV7-6 and TRBJ2-2; 12 bases fit TRBD2. V trimming: 5 bases; J trimming: 0 bases; junction bases outside the gene matches: 7. This CDR3 contains 18 residues. CDR1 is SGHVS, CDR2 FNYEAQ, per germline. The DNA for the CDR3 is TGTGCCAGCAGCATCAGACTAGCGGGGGAATCGAACACCGGGGAGCTGTTTTTT. Protein product: CASSIRLAGESNTGELFF.

The DNA for the CDR3 is TGCGCCAGCAGCTTGGCGGGGGGAGGCCAAGAGACCCAGTACTTC. Its protein product is CASSLAGGGQETQYF. The gene calls are TRBV5-1 and TRBJ2-5; TRBD2 agrees at 7 bases. Looked up from germline, CDR1 is SGHRS and CDR2 is YFSETQ. The J segment lost 1 base and the V segment lost 0 bases, leaving 3 bases of the junction unmatched. The CDR3 contains 15 residues.

The chain has TRBV7-2 and TRBJ1-2; 9 positions agree with TRBD1. The CDR3 is 15 amino acids. Germline values: CDR1 SGHTA, CDR2 FQGNSA. The J segment lost 4 bases and the V segment lost 5 bases, leaving 8 bases of the junction unmatched. This chain's CDR3 is CASSPRTGVGYGYTF. CDR3 nucleotides: TGTGCCAGCAGCCCCCGGACAGGGGTTGGCTATGGCTACACCTTC.